Presented here are 22 T cell receptor beta chains from one specimen sequenced in a study of cytomegalovirus exposure and HLA in healthy donors. 60 Vbeta and 13 Jbeta primers were used in PCR. Some clones are missing from TCRdb's copy, which holds only in-frame ones; the method was immunoSEQ multiplex PCR. The profile shows approximately 140,000 clones, 65% to 90% of them singletons. Sequenced: PBMCs. Receptors originate from a man aged 18 to 30 in good health and CMV-seronegative.

The chain uses TRBV27 and TRBJ1-5; D gene ambiguous. The CDR3 totals 14 residues. Trimming cost V 3 bases and J 5 bases, with 11 bases left between them. Germline CDR1 reads MNHEY; CDR2 reads SMNVEV (reference sequence). CDR3 in DNA: TGTGCCAGCAGTTTCGTCCAGAACGATCAGCCCCAGCATTTT. This codes for CASSFVQNDQPQHF.

The rearrangement uses TRBV29-1 and TRBJ2-5, with 7 positions matching TRBD1. The DNA end is a closer match to TRBJ2-7, so the J assignment may be wrong. Germline loops: CDR1 SQVTM, CDR2 ANQGSEA. This CDR3 spans 13 amino acids. The CDR3 DNA reads as TGCAGCGTAAAGGGGACAGTTGCCTACGAGCAGTACTTC. It specifies CSVKGTVAYEQYF.

V usage is TRBV19 and J usage is TRBJ2-6; D is possibly TRBD1 (6 bases). Between the trimmed V and J ends, which lost 3 bases and 0 bases, there was a span of 12 bases. The germline gives CDR1 LNHDA, CDR2 SQIVND (reference sequence). The CDR3 consists of 17 residues. Here the CDR3 DNA reads TGTGCCAGTAGTATTTCAGGGGCCGGCTCTGGGGCCAACGTCCTGACTTTC. Residues: CASSISGAGSGANVLTF.

The chain is built from TRBV29-1 and TRBJ1-2, with 8 nucleotides matching TRBD1. Trimming at V came to 6 bases and at J to 5 bases, leaving 5 bases not matched to a gene. The V gene's germline CDR1 is SQVTM and CDR2 ANQGSEA. This CDR3 comprises 12 residues. The CDR3 region has the DNA TGCAGCGTCGAGGACAGGGTGTATGGCTACACCTTC. Residues: CSVEDRVYGYTF.

This clone was observed once. The rearrangement uses TRBV28 and TRBJ2-1; D is unclear. This CDR3 comprises 19 residues. Germline V CDR1 and CDR2: MDHEN, SYDVKM. Trimming shortened V by 3 bases and J by 0 bases, and 21 bases separated the two germline ends. The chain's CDR3 is CASSFLTILSESSYNEQFF. For the CDR3, the DNA is TGTGCCAGCAGTTTTTTAACCATATTGTCCGAGAGCTCCTACAATGAGCAGTTCTTC.

CDR3 region: CSVVPGTGYGYTF. Here the CDR3 DNA reads TGCAGCGTTGTGCCGGGTACCGGCTATGGCTACACCTTC. The chain combines TRBV29-1 with TRBJ1-2, with D hard to call. V lost 4 bases, J lost 4 bases, and 13 bases lay in between. The germline V gene has CDR1 SQVTM and CDR2 ANQGSEA. The CDR3 contains 13 residues.

V gene TRBV5-1 combines with J gene TRBJ1-4, with unresolved D. The CDR3 length is 15 residues. Germline CDR1 SGHRS, CDR2 YFSETQ. Trimming pared 4 bases from V and 8 bases from J, leaving 18 bases between. CDR3 DNA: TGCGCCAGCAGCCCAAGCCCGGGGAGGAGGGAAAAACTGTTTTTT. Translated: CASSPSPGRREKLFF.

This clone was found a few times. V usage is TRBV7-2 and J usage is TRBJ2-7; D ambiguous. V was cut by 1 base and J by 5 bases, with 12 bases left in between. CDR3 length equals 14 residues. Germline V lookup: CDR1 SGHTA, CDR2 FQGNSA. The CDR3 reads CASSLESVTHEQYF. The CDR3 DNA reads TGTGCCAGCAGCTTAGAGTCAGTAACGCACGAGCAGTACTTC.

The CDR3 reads CAWTPRSYNEQFF. CDR3 nucleotides: TGTGCCTGGACCCCCCGCTCCTACAATGAGCAGTTCTTC. This rearrangement joins TRBV30 to TRBJ2-1; D gene uncertain. The germline V gene has CDR1 GTSNPN and CDR2 SVGIG (reference sequence). This CDR3 is 13 amino acids long. The ends were cut back, 4 bases at V and 0 bases at J, with 7 bases in the middle. The whole variable domain, remainder taken from reference TRBV30 and TRBJ2-1, is SQTIHQWPATLVQPVGSPLSLECTVEGTSNPNLYWYRQAAGRGLQLLFYSVGIGQISSEVPQNLSASRPQDRQFILSSKKLLLSDSGFYLCAWTPRSYNEQFFGPGTRLTVL.

The chain carries TRBV30 and TRBJ2-7; 9 bases align to TRBD1. In germline, CDR1 is GTSNPN, CDR2 SVGIG (reference sequence). The CDR3 has 14 residues. V was pared by 3 bases and J by 6 bases, with 9 bases of the junction left unmatched. The CDR3 loop is CAWSAGQGWGEQYF. The CDR3 coding sequence is TGTGCCTGGAGCGCGGGACAGGGCTGGGGCGAGCAGTACTTC.

As DNA, the CDR3 is TGTGCCAGCACGGACAGGGTTTATGGCTACACCTTC. This sequence encodes CASTDRVYGYTF. This chain links TRBV9 with TRBJ1-2; 8 bases match TRBD1. The CDR3 loop spans 12 amino acids. The V gene end was trimmed by 6 bases and the J gene end by 5 bases; junction bases not matched to a gene: 3. The germline V gene has CDR1 SGDLS and CDR2 YYNGEE.

The table lists this clone with a few counts. The gene calls are TRBV18 and TRBJ1-1; no clear D gene. CDR1 KGHSH and CDR2 LQKENI come from the germline V gene. Trimming pared 3 bases from V and 4 bases from J, leaving 18 bases between. This CDR3 has 16 amino acids. CDR3 sequence reads: CASSPFVTQVGTEAFF. CDR3 DNA: TGTGCCAGCTCACCCTTTGTAACCCAGGTGGGCACTGAAGCTTTCTTT.

The V gene is TRBV6-1, the J gene TRBJ2-7, with 11 nucleotides matching TRBD2. The CDR3 length is 15 residues. With V trimmed by 11 bases and J by 1 base, 10 bases remained unmatched. The germline V gene encodes CDR1 MNHNS and CDR2 SASEGT. The CDR3 coding sequence is TGTGCCGCAACCCTTGGGACTAGCGGATCCTACGAGCAGTACTTC. Its translation is CAATLGTSGSYEQYF.

The chain's CDR3 is CASSPRDRGRETQYF. The CDR3 DNA follows: TGTGCCAGCAGCCCCCGGGACAGGGGGCGAGAGACCCAGTACTTC. This chain connects TRBV7-9 to TRBJ2-5; TRBD1 matches 12 bases. The CDR3 is made up of 15 amino acids. Germline assignment: CDR1 SEHNR and CDR2 FQNEAQ (reference sequence). Losses at the gene ends were 5 bases for V and 4 bases for J; bases not matched to a gene: 5. The variable domain in full, with the rest retrieved from reference TRBV7-9 and TRBJ2-5, is DTGVSQNPRHKITKRGQNVTFRCDPISEHNRLYWYRQTLGQGPEFLTYFQNEAQLEKSRLLSDRFSAERPKGSFSTLEIQRTEQGDSAMYLCASSPRDRGRETQYFGPGTRLLVL.

The CDR3, as DNA: TGTGCCAGCAGTTACCAGGGCTCCTACGAGCAGTACTTC. Translated: CASSYQGSYEQYF. The chain joins TRBV6-6 to TRBJ2-7; perhaps TRBD1 as D (5 bases). V was pared by 2 bases and J by 0 bases, with 5 bases between. The germline gives CDR1 MNHNY, CDR2 SVGAGI (reference sequence). CDR3 length equals 13 residues.

The chain joins TRBV21-1 to TRBJ2-7; no DNA check was done on the table's D call, TRBD2. TRBV21-1 is a known pseudogene. This CDR3 comprises 15 residues. This CDR3 is CASSKARHKAYEQYF. The DNA of the CDR3 is TGTGCCAGCAGCAAAGCGCGGCACAAAGCCTACGAGCAGTACTTC.

This chain connects TRBV30 to TRBJ1-5, with a weak D call TRBD1 (6 bases). Germline CDR1 reads GTSNPN; CDR2 reads SVGIG (reference sequence). The ends were cut back, 3 bases at V and 2 bases at J, with 17 bases in the middle. CDR3 size: 16 residues. The CDR3 coding sequence is TGTGCCTGGAGCTTCGGGGGGGCGCAGGGCAATCAGCCCCAGCATTTT. Translating it yields CAWSFGGAQGNQPQHF. The full variable domain, completed using reference TRBV30 and TRBJ1-5, is SQTIHQWPATLVQPVGSPLSLECTVEGTSNPNLYWYRQAAGRGLQLLFYSVGIGQISSEVPQNLSASRPQDRQFILSSKKLLLSDSGFYLCAWSFGGAQGNQPQHFGDGTRLSIL.

This chain connects TRBV30 to TRBJ2-5; TRBD2 matches at 7 bases. This CDR3 is built from 16 residues. With 3 bases clipped from V and 1 base from J, the junction kept 11 bases outside the gene matches. Germline loops: CDR1 GTSNPN, CDR2 SVGIG (reference sequence). In DNA form, the CDR3 reads TGTGCCTGGAGGGACCTTAGGACTAGGATCCAAGAGACCCAGTACTTC. Encoded protein: CAWRDLRTRIQETQYF.

The rearrangement uses TRBV29-1 and TRBJ1-2, with D perhaps TRBD1 (5 bases). Germline-derived CDR1 and CDR2 are SQVTM and ANQGSEA. The CDR3 consists of 12 residues. V gave up 5 bases and J gave up 4 bases, with 11 bases separating them. The CDR3 region has the DNA TGCAGCGTTATGGACAACGGCTATGGCTACACCTTC. Translation: CSVMDNGYGYTF.

The chain employs TRBV21-1 and TRBJ2-7; TRBD2, as called in the table, went unchecked against the DNA. TRBV21-1 is a known pseudogene. The CDR3 extends over 13 amino acids. The CDR3 spells CASSMRKCYEQYF. The CDR3 region has the DNA TGTGCCAGCAGCATGCGGAAATGCTACGAGCAGTACTTC.

This clone occurred a few times. The chain employs TRBV4-1 and TRBJ1-1, with D possibly matching TRBD1 (6 bases). The CDR3 spans 17 residues. Germline CDR1 and CDR2: MGHRA and YSYEKL. V was trimmed by 2 bases and J by 1 base, leaving 17 bases between them. CDR3 residues: CASSQFNRDLENTEAFF. The CDR3 DNA reads TGCGCCAGCAGCCAATTTAACAGGGATTTAGAGAACACTGAAGCTTTCTTT.

The chain joins TRBV30 to TRBJ2-4, with 8 bases fitting TRBD1. This CDR3 has 18 residues. V was pared by 0 bases and J by 0 bases, with 10 bases of the junction left unmatched. Germline-derived CDR1 and CDR2 are GTSNPN and SVGIG (reference sequence). The CDR3 loop is CAWSVGLGQELAKNIQYF. In DNA form, the CDR3 reads TGTGCCTGGAGTGTAGGTTTGGGACAGGAACTAGCCAAAAACATTCAGTACTTC.